There are many counts of the clone carrying this TCR beta chain. What it binds is not known. CDR1 is LGHNA, CDR2 YNFKEQ, per germline. The ends lost 1 base at V and 7 bases at J; junction bases unmatched: 6. The CDR3 totals 15 residues. This entry comes from a study of identical twins. Study results and limitations: Twins shared out-of-frame alpha sequences with excess low generation probability.

TCRdb called the 5' RACE reads again in MiXCR, with one record for every CDR3 protein. Here the sample spans 250,000 or so distinct CDR3 sequences, about 8.9% being singletons. This sample also appeared in a second study, on yellow fever vaccine responses in identical twins.

The V and J genes are TRBV4-2 and TRBJ2-7, with 11 bases fitting TRBD2. The sample was CD8+ T cells sorted from blood. The sequence was obtained from a woman aged 18-29 years in good health. The CDR3 loop reads CASSQAPGLAEEQYF. In DNA, the CDR3 is TGTGCCAGCAGCCAAGCGCCGGGACTAGCGGAAGAGCAGTACTTC.